The clone carrying this TCR delta chain was observed a handful of times. Its antigen is still unknown. This sample is part of a study of Vδ1+ human thymocytes. Study-wide results and limits: The authors advised highly purified populations and single-cell validation. Thymic TRG and TRD repertoires appeared highly polyclonal, with Gaussian CDR3 length distributions. Unlike peripheral blood Vdelta1+ controls, thymic delta-chain sequences included about 20% Vdelta2 and few Vdelta3.

The CDR3 consists of 16 residues. Trimming pared 3 bases from V and 5 bases from J, leaving 19 bases between. CDR1 is TSWWSYY and CDR2 is QGS in the germline V gene. The template was reverse-transcribed extracted RNA. The CDR3 regions were amplified by multiplex PCR from V-gene primers to a constant-region primer. TCRdb re-identified clones in the multiplex PCR reads via CATT. The sample holds 22,000 or so delta-chain clones; around 7.4% are singletons and the top ten take almost 1%. The sequence was obtained from a child in the first two years of life who had congenital heart surgery. Sequences were obtained from Vdelta1+ gamma-delta thymocytes from the thymus. Subset specified: FACS-sorted CD3+ TCRalphabeta- TCRVdelta1+ TCRVdelta2- thymocytes. V gene TRDV1 combines with J gene TRDJ1, with D perhaps TRDD2 (5 bases). Here the CDR3 reads CALGDLLPLPPDKLIF. CDR3 DNA sequence: TGTGCTCTTGGGGACCTATTACCTCTTCCCCCGGATAAACTCATCTTT.